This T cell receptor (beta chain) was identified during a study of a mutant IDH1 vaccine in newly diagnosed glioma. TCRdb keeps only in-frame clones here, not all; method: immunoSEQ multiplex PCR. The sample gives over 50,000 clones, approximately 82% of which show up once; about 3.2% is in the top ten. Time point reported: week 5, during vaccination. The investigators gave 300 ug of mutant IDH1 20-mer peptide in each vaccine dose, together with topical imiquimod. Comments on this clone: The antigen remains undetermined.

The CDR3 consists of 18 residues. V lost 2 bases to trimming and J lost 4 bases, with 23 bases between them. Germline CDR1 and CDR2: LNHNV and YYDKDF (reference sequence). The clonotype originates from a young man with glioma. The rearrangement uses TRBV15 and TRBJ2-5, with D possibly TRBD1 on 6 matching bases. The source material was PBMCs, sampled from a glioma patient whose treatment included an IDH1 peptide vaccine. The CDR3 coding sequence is TGTGCCACCAGCAGAAACAGGGCTTTATCCCAATCCCGAGAGACCCAGTACTTC. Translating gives CATSRNRALSQSRETQYF.